The sequence of this TCR beta chain was determined in a study of blood T cell repertoires in COVID-19. Data came from immunoSEQ multiplex PCR; TCRdb stores just in-frame clones and leaves some out. The table lists over 350,000 clones, roughly 85% of them singletons. The V gene's germline CDR1 is GTSNPN and CDR2 SVGIG (reference sequence). V shed 1 base and J 12 bases; nucleotides not matched to a gene: 10. The CDR3 is 14 amino acids. V usage is TRBV30 and J usage is TRBJ1-5, with 9 bases lining up with TRBD1. This receptor was identified in a woman aged 18-29 years with acute COVID-19. Input material: PBMCs or T cells enriched from blood (not recorded which). DNA for the CDR3: TGTGCCTGGAGTGAGGACAGGGGTCAGGGGGGCCAGCATTTT. Protein: CAWSEDRGQGGQHF.